Shown below are 27 T cell receptor beta chains from a single sample sequenced in a study of T cells in Graves' hyperthyroidism and ophthalmopathy. TCR beta CDR3 regions were amplified from RNA. Initially, a first-round RT-PCR of the TCR CDR3 employed the HTBI primer set. TCRdb processed the multiplex PCR reads anew with MiXCR; each CDR3 protein has one entry. The sample has some 620,000 distinct CDR3 sequences; 16% are singletons. The sequenced sample consisted of blood. The receptors stem from a woman between 25 and 40 years old with Graves' hyperthyroidism.

There are many counts of this clonotype. The J gene is TRBJ2-7, the V gene TRBV28; 11 positions match TRBD2. Germline V lookup: CDR1 MDHEN, CDR2 SYDVKM. The CDR3 length is 16 residues. V was pared by 4 bases and J by 2 bases, with 7 bases of the junction left unmatched. The CDR3, as DNA: TGTGCCAGCAGTTCAGTCGGGACTAGCGGAGCCTACGAGCAGTACTTC. It codes for CASSSVGTSGAYEQYF.

In this sample, this clonotype turned up many times. The J gene is TRBJ2-2, the V gene TRBV5-1; D is undetermined. Looked up from germline, CDR1 is SGHRS and CDR2 is YFSETQ. CDR3 size: 16 residues. Trimming took 3 bases from V and 1 from J, leaving 13 bases between them. The CDR3 DNA is TGCGCCAGCAGCTCCCTTCGGGCTTTGAACACCGGGGAGCTGTTTTTT. Translation gives CASSSLRALNTGELFF.

The genes are TRBV5-1 and TRBJ2-2; 9 bases fit TRBD2. The trim removed 4 bases at V and 1 base at J, leaving 8 bases unmatched. Looked up from germline, CDR1 is SGHRS and CDR2 is YFSETQ. CDR3 length: 17 residues. The CDR3 DNA reads as TGCGCCAGCAGCCATCCGGGACTAGCTATGAACACCGGGGAGCTGTTTTTT. Its translation: CASSHPGLAMNTGELFF.

In this sample, this clonotype turned up a few times. The chain joins TRBV2 to TRBJ2-7; 8 bases fit TRBD2. Trimming took 2 bases from V and 3 from J; bases not matched to a gene: 3. Germline V gene sequence: CDR1 SNHLY, CDR2 FYNNEI. This CDR3 comprises 14 residues. The CDR3 bases are TGTGCCAGCAGTGAACAGCGGGGGTACTACGAGCAGTACTTC. Protein: CASSEQRGYYEQYF.

For this clonotype: This likely comes from a read error, as the CDR3 has no conserved phenylalanine or tryptophan at its end. The chain uses TRBV6-1 and TRBJ1-1, with D hard to call. Per germline, CDR1 MNHNS and CDR2 SASEGT. The CDR3 consists of 13 residues. Between the trimmed V and J ends, which lost 7 bases and 0 bases, there was a span of 9 bases. Written as DNA, the CDR3 is TGTGCCAGCACCCAGACCATGAACACTGAAGCTTTCCTT. Amino acid sequence: CASTQTMNTEAFL.

This clonotype was picked up many times. The V call is TRBV7-3, the J call TRBJ2-3, with 12 bases that match TRBD2. The CDR3 spans 16 residues. CDR1 is SGHTA and CDR2 is FQGTGA in the germline V gene. The ends lost 5 bases at V and 4 bases at J; junction bases unmatched: 7. In DNA form, the CDR3 reads TGTGCCAGCAGCCCCCGACTAGCGGGAGCGGCAGATACGCAGTATTTT. Protein product: CASSPRLAGAADTQYF.

The chain has TRBV7-3 and TRBJ1-1; 7 nucleotides agree with TRBD1. CDR1 is SGHTA, CDR2 FQGTGA, per germline. The CDR3 contains 15 residues. The junction had 11 bases not matched to a gene; V was cut back by 5 bases and J by 5 bases. DNA of the CDR3: TGTGCCAGCAGCCCAATGGCAGGGGGGGGGACTGAAGCTTTCTTT. It translates to CASSPMAGGGTEAFF.

This chain links TRBV14 with TRBJ1-5, with D unclear. The CDR3 extends over 13 amino acids. The V gene lost 0 bases and the J gene lost 6 bases, with 6 bases spanning the gap. From germline, CDR1 is SGHDN and CDR2 FVKESK. The CDR3 DNA is TGTGCCAGCAGCCAAGATCTGTTTCAGCCCCAGCATTTT. Amino acids: CASSQDLFQPQHF.

There are many counts of this clonotype. V and J are TRBV27 and TRBJ2-5; 11 bases line up with TRBD2. The germline CDR1 and CDR2 sequences are MNHEY and SMNVEV (reference sequence). This CDR3 comprises 14 residues. The trim removed 7 bases at V and 5 bases at J, leaving 6 bases unmatched. CDR3 in amino acids: CASTMVAGGETQYF. CDR3 bases: TGTGCCAGCACAATGGTAGCGGGAGGGGAGACCCAGTACTTC.

The rearrangement links TRBV4-1 to TRBJ2-7; possibly TRBD1 for D (5 bases). This CDR3 is 15 amino acids long. From germline, CDR1 is MGHRA and CDR2 YSYEKL. V shed 2 bases and J shed 0 bases, with 11 bases lying between them. The CDR3 sequence: CASSQHEDSSYEQYF. In nucleotides, the CDR3 is TGCGCCAGCAGCCAACACGAAGACAGCTCCTACGAGCAGTACTTC.

This clonotype was recorded a few times. The V and J genes are TRBV27 and TRBJ2-3; no firm D call. Per germline, CDR1 MNHEY and CDR2 SMNVEV (reference sequence). The V end was cut by 5 bases, the J end by 3 bases, with 24 bases between. The CDR3 is 18 amino acids. The CDR3 here is CASSPTPPAIVNTDTQYF. The CDR3 DNA is TGTGCCAGCAGTCCTACACCCCCGGCGATAGTAAATACAGATACGCAGTATTTT.

The CDR3 reads CASSRTEARAQYF. In nucleotides, the CDR3 is TGCGCCAGCAGCCGCACGGAGGCCCGTGCGCAGTATTTT. The rearrangement joins TRBV5-1 to TRBJ2-3; perhaps TRBD2 as D (5 bases). CDR1 and CDR2 (germline): SGHRS, YFSETQ. The CDR3 is 13 amino acids. The germline V and J ends were trimmed by 4 bases and 10 bases, with 16 bases remaining between them. Drawing the rest from reference TRBV5-1 and TRBJ2-3, the complete variable domain is KAGVTQTPRYLIKTRGQQVTLSCSPISGHRSVSWYQQTPGQGLQFLFEYFSETQRNKGNFPGRFSGRQFSNSRSEMNVSTLELGDSALYLCASSRTEARAQYFGPGTRLTVL.

The chain recombines TRBV28 with TRBJ2-7, with D possibly matching TRBD2 (6 bases). Germline loops: CDR1 MDHEN, CDR2 SYDVKM. Deletions cut 3 bases from V and 4 bases from J, with 25 bases between. This CDR3 is built from 18 residues. CDR3 in DNA: TGTGCCAGCAGTTTGGCCGGGGGAGAGGGCCTTCTTTCTTACGAGCAGTACTTC. Protein: CASSLAGGEGLLSYEQYF.

Concerning this clonotype: A much more abundant neighbour one base away suggests this may be a read error. The chain is built from TRBV12-3 or TRBV12-4 and TRBJ2-7; 8 bases map to TRBD1. The V segment lost 6 bases and the J segment 2 bases; nucleotides outside the gene matches: 6. The length of the CDR3 is 14 residues. CDR3 region: CASRGTGSPYEQYF. The CDR3 DNA sequence: TGTGCCAGCAGGGGGACAGGTTCCCCCTACGAGCAGTACTTC.

In its sample, this clonotype was seen many times. V is TRBV20-1 and J is TRBJ2-1; 7 bases map to TRBD1. V lost 0 bases and J lost 4; bases outside the gene matches: 6. The CDR3 consists of 15 residues. In germline, CDR1 is DFQATT, CDR2 SNEGSKA (reference sequence). CDR3: CSARDPDRDYNEQFF. The CDR3 region has the DNA TGCAGTGCTAGAGATCCAGACAGGGATTACAATGAGCAGTTCTTC.

This chain joins TRBV5-1 and TRBJ1-3; 8 bases agree with TRBD1. This CDR3 region has 16 residues. Germline lookup yields CDR1 SGHRS and CDR2 YFSETQ. V dropped 0 bases and J dropped 2; count of bases not matched to a gene: 4. For the CDR3, the DNA is TGCGCCAGCAGCTTGGAGACAGGGGTCCCTGGAAACACCATATATTTT. Translating it yields CASSLETGVPGNTIYF. The whole variable domain, filled in from reference TRBV5-1 and TRBJ1-3, reads KAGVTQTPRYLIKTRGQQVTLSCSPISGHRSVSWYQQTPGQGLQFLFEYFSETQRNKGNFPGRFSGRQFSNSRSEMNVSTLELGDSALYLCASSLETGVPGNTIYFGEGSWLTVV.

The V gene is TRBV6-1, the J gene TRBJ2-7, with D possibly being TRBD1 (6 bases). V was cut by 5 bases and J by 5 bases, with 22 bases left in between. Germline lookup yields CDR1 MNHNS and CDR2 SASEGT. This CDR3 comprises 16 residues. Written as DNA, the CDR3 is TGTGCCAGCAGTTCGGGACAAGGCGACCTCCCGGACGAGCAGTACTTC. Translation: CASSSGQGDLPDEQYF.

The table lists this clonotype with many counts. CDR3 sequence: CASSLMGTGGGKYEQYF. The DNA for the CDR3 is TGTGCCAGCAGTTTGATGGGGACGGGAGGGGGAAAGTACGAGCAGTACTTC. This chain connects TRBV28 to TRBJ2-7, with 8 nucleotides matching TRBD2. The germline CDR1 and CDR2 sequences are MDHEN and SYDVKM. J gave up 4 bases and V 3 bases, and 14 bases lay outside the gene matches. CDR3 length equals 17 residues.

This clonotype has only a few counts. This sequence joins TRBV25-1 and TRBJ1-2; D is unclear. There are 14 residues in the CDR3. The V end was cut by 6 bases, the J end by 4 bases, with 15 bases between. Germline V gene lookup returns CDR1 MGHDK and CDR2 SYGVNS. CDR3 in DNA: TGTGCCAGCAGCGATATACTTACAGCCTATGGCTACACCTTC. As protein: CASSDILTAYGYTF.

This clonotype was found a few times. The rearrangement uses TRBV2 and TRBJ2-7; TRBD2 might be the D (6 bases). Per the germline V gene, CDR1 is SNHLY and CDR2 is FYNNEI. The ends were cut back, 8 bases at V and 6 bases at J, with 11 bases in the middle. The length of the CDR3 is 11 residues. The CDR3 DNA reads as TGTGCCAGCGGGGGGACTGCCGAGCAGTACTTC. Protein: CASGGTAEQYF.

This rearrangement joins TRBV29-1 to TRBJ1-1; 7 positions match TRBD1. Germline CDR1 SQVTM, CDR2 ANQGSEA. V dropped 7 bases and J dropped 0; count of bases not matched to a gene: 2. CDR3 length: 12 residues. This CDR3 is CSGDSLNTEAFF. CDR3 DNA sequence: TGCAGCGGGGACAGCCTGAACACTGAAGCTTTCTTT.

To note about this clonotype: With a much larger clone just one base away, this may be a read error. J is TRBJ1-1 and V is TRBV18; TRBD1 matches 7 bases. This CDR3 has 14 residues. With V trimmed by 8 bases and J by 0 bases, 6 bases remained unmatched. Per germline, CDR1 KGHSH and CDR2 LQKENI. The CDR3 region has the DNA TGTGCCAGCCCCCAGGGACAGTTGAACACTGAAGCTTTCTTT. Translating gives CASPQGQLNTEAFF. The full variable domain, rest sourced from reference TRBV18 and TRBJ1-1, is NAGVMQNPRHLVRRRGQEARLRCSPMKGHSHVYWYRQLPEEGLKFMVYLQKENIIDESGMPKERFSAEFPKEGPSILRIQQVVRGDSAAYFCASPQGQLNTEAFFGQGTRLTVV.

The table lists this clonotype with a few counts. The rearrangement uses TRBV9 and TRBJ2-2; TRBD2 agrees at 10 bases. The CDR3 covers 16 residues. The germline CDR1 and CDR2 sequences are SGDLS and YYNGEE. Trimming cost V 0 bases and J 5 bases; bases outside gene matches: 4. Here the CDR3 reads CASSVDPSGRTGELFF. The CDR3 bases are TGTGCCAGCAGCGTAGATCCTAGCGGGAGAACCGGGGAGCTGTTTTTT.

The sample holds a few counts of this clonotype. CDR3: CASSLDAGYASEAFF. The CDR3, as DNA: TGCGCCAGCAGCTTGGATGCTGGGTACGCCTCTGAAGCTTTCTTT. The rearrangement uses TRBV5-1 and TRBJ1-1; no definite D call. V lost 0 bases and J 6 bases, leaving 15 bases between the germline ends. Germline V gives CDR1 SGHRS, CDR2 YFSETQ. This CDR3 comprises 15 residues. Variable domain in full (rest from reference TRBV5-1 and TRBJ1-1): KAGVTQTPRYLIKTRGQQVTLSCSPISGHRSVSWYQQTPGQGLQFLFEYFSETQRNKGNFPGRFSGRQFSNSRSEMNVSTLELGDSALYLCASSLDAGYASEAFFGQGTRLTVV.

This clonotype has ten or more counts. V and J are TRBV5-1 and TRBJ2-7; perhaps TRBD1 as D (5 bases). The germline V gene has CDR1 SGHRS and CDR2 YFSETQ. CDR3 size: 14 residues. V was shortened by 1 base and J by 2 bases, with 10 bases between the two germline ends. The DNA for the CDR3 is TGCGCCAGCAGCTTGTGGCAGGGAACCTACGAGCAGTACTTC. Translated, it gives CASSLWQGTYEQYF.

The sample holds many counts of this clonotype. The chain couples TRBV11-2 to TRBJ2-1; 13 bases align to TRBD2. Trimming took 3 bases from V and 9 from J; bases not matched to a gene: 11. Germline-derived CDR1 and CDR2 are SGHAT and FQNNGV. CDR3 length: 17 residues. CDR3 loop: CASSFRTSGSDRGEQFF. The CDR3 DNA reads TGTGCCAGCAGCTTCCGGACTAGCGGGAGTGATCGTGGTGAGCAGTTCTTC.

The chain has TRBV15 and TRBJ2-5; D possibly matches TRBD1 or TRBD2 (5 bases each). The germline V and J ends were trimmed by 6 bases and 9 bases, with 14 bases remaining between them. The CDR3 is 12 residues long. Germline V lookup: CDR1 LNHNV, CDR2 YYDKDF (reference sequence). CDR3: CATRHGLGAQYF. DNA for the CDR3: TGTGCCACCAGACATGGACTGGGGGCCCAGTACTTC.